This TCR beta chain was sequenced for a study of response to subunit inactivated influenza vaccine. TCRdb ran MiXCR on the RT-PCR reads and lists one entry per CDR3 protein. Of 710,000 or so distinct CDR3 sequences listed, 15% to 19% are singletons. The study, taken as a whole, reports: Few new T cells, the authors suggested, are recruited by each seasonal influenza vaccination.

This clonotype came up many times. Its specificity is not known. The V and J ends lost 6 bases and 0 bases respectively, with 22 bases between them. Germline V lookup: CDR1 MNHEY, CDR2 SMNVEV (reference sequence). The CDR3 sequence is 18 residues long. The chain is built from TRBV27 and TRBJ2-3, with D possibly TRBD2 on 7 matching bases. This receptor was identified in a man between 50 and 59 years old who received an inactivated influenza vaccine. This material consisted of PBMCs from blood, taken about 11 days after vaccination. The DNA for the CDR3 is TGTGCCAGCAGGCCCTTTTGGGGGGGCAAGTCTAGCACAGATACGCAGTATTTT. It is translated as CASRPFWGGKSSTDTQYF.